This TCR beta chain comes out of a study of T cells in Graves' hyperthyroidism and ophthalmopathy. Study as a whole: Any treatment followed the collection of peripheral blood at initial diagnosis. General study points: A 13 V-J model separated ophthalmopathy from stable hyperthyroidism.

CDR3 length equals 19 residues. Germline values: CDR1 SEHNR, CDR2 FQNEAQ (reference sequence). Trimming cost V 6 bases and J 0 bases, with 24 bases left between them. Amplification yielded TCR beta CDR3 regions, with RNA transcripts as the source. During a first-round RT-PCR of the TCR CDR3, the HTBI primer set was used. Each CDR3 protein is one row after TCRdb ran MiXCR on the multiplex PCR reads. Among 560,000 or so distinct CDR3 sequences listed, around 20% were seen once. Comment on this clonotype: Its antigen is as yet unknown.

Lactation, pregnancy, other autoimmune disease or uncontrolled infection led to exclusion of patients. This receptor was taken from a man aged 35 to 55 with Graves' ophthalmopathy. The V call is TRBV7-9, the J call TRBJ1-3; possible D gene TRBD1, 6 bases. Sequencing was performed on blood. The CDR3 sequence is CASSWRQVRVPLSGNTIYF. As DNA, the CDR3 is TGTGCCAGCAGTTGGAGACAGGTCCGTGTCCCCCTCTCTGGAAACACCATATATTTT. Supplemented by reference TRBV7-9 and TRBJ1-3, the full variable domain reads DTGVSQNPRHKITKRGQNVTFRCDPISEHNRLYWYRQTLGQGPEFLTYFQNEAQLEKSRLLSDRFSAERPKGSFSTLEIQRTEQGDSAMYLCASSWRQVRVPLSGNTIYFGEGSWLTVV.